Here is one T cell receptor (beta chain) with its context. The CDR3 covers 16 residues. Trimming pared 8 bases from V and 0 bases from J, leaving 16 bases between. Per the germline V gene, CDR1 is SGHVS and CDR2 is FQNEAQ. The entry originates in a study of blood T cell repertoires in COVID-19. Profiling relied on immunoSEQ multiplex PCR, and the TCRdb table lists in-frame clones only, not all of them. In the table there are 150,000 or so clones, almost 80% of which are singletons. Sequencing used PBMCs or T cells enriched from blood (not recorded which). This receptor was identified in a woman in her 50s who had recovered from COVID-19. The chain combines TRBV7-8 with TRBJ2-2; no definite D call. CDR3 in amino acids: CASSIRLRANTGELFF. Here the CDR3 DNA reads TGTGCCAGCTCCATCCGCCTACGAGCGAACACCGGGGAGCTGTTTTTT.